The 18 T cell receptor beta chains given below trace back to one sample, sequenced in a study of blood T cell repertoires in COVID-19. The table came from immunoSEQ multiplex PCR; TCRdb's copy has only in-frame clones and leaves some out. The sample includes around 260,000 clones, about 90% of them seen just once. Material: peripheral blood. These receptors were taken from a woman aged 70-85 years with COVID-19, enrolled during active disease.

The chain couples TRBV4-2 to TRBJ2-1; 7 nucleotides align to TRBD2. Trimming removed 3 bases from V and 15 bases from J; junction bases left unmatched: 8. The germline gives CDR1 LGHNA, CDR2 YNFKEQ. The CDR3 consists of 12 residues. Here the CDR3 reads CASSQVAGRVFF. CDR3 DNA sequence: TGTGCCAGCAGCCAGGTAGCGGGTCGAGTGTTCTTC.

The V gene is TRBV3-1 (or the pseudogene TRBV3-2), the J gene TRBJ2-5, with D tentatively TRBD2 (7 bases). Per the germline V gene, CDR1 is LGHDT and CDR2 is YNNKEL (reference sequence). The CDR3 has 18 residues. Trimming removed 4 bases from V and 1 base from J, with 22 bases in between. CDR3 amino acids: CASSPLFGLGGFQETQYF. The CDR3 DNA is TGTGCCAGCAGCCCTCTTTTTGGACTAGGGGGGTTCCAAGAGACCCAGTACTTC.

The chain has TRBV10-3 and TRBJ2-7; D possibly corresponds to TRBD1 (5 bases). V shed 10 bases and J shed 4 bases, with 17 bases lying between them. CDR3 size: 13 residues. Germline V gene lookup returns CDR1 ENHRY and CDR2 SYGVKD. Here the CDR3 reads CATRALGDYEQYF. The CDR3 DNA follows: TGTGCCACCAGGGCCTTAGGGGATTACGAGCAGTACTTC.

The rearrangement uses TRBV4-2 and TRBJ1-1; D possibly corresponds to TRBD1 (6 bases). V gave up 0 bases and J gave up 0 bases, with 8 bases separating them. This CDR3 region has 15 residues. CDR1 is LGHNA, CDR2 YNFKEQ, per germline. Here the CDR3 reads CASSQDGQLNTEAFF. The DNA of the CDR3 is TGTGCCAGCAGCCAAGATGGACAGCTGAACACTGAAGCTTTCTTT.

The chain carries TRBV9 and TRBJ1-1, with D tentatively TRBD1 (5 bases). Germline values: CDR1 SGDLS, CDR2 YYNGEE. The germline V and J ends were trimmed by 2 bases and 1 base, with 9 bases remaining between them. The CDR3 consists of 14 residues. The DNA for the CDR3 is TGTGCCAGCAGCGTGATAACAGGGAACACTGAAGCTTTCTTT. Amino acids: CASSVITGNTEAFF.

The gene calls are TRBV6-6 and TRBJ1-1, with D perhaps TRBD1 (6 bases). V was trimmed by 6 bases and J by 4 bases, leaving 12 bases between them. The CDR3 loop spans 13 amino acids. Germline loops: CDR1 MNHNY, CDR2 SVGAGI (reference sequence). For the CDR3, the DNA is TGTGCCAGCAGCCCGCTAGGGGGCACTGAAGCTTTCTTT. Translating gives CASSPLGGTEAFF.

The CDR3 DNA follows: TGCGCCAGCAGCTTGGGTGAGGCTACAGCTTTCTTT. Its translation: CASSLGEATAFF. V gene TRBV5-1 combines with J gene TRBJ1-1; the D is unclear. Germline V CDR1 and CDR2: SGHRS, YFSETQ. Trimming left V 0 bases short and J 10 bases short, with 10 bases between. This CDR3 is built from 12 residues.

This clone appeared once. The CDR3 sequence: CSASLAGAFYEQYF. DNA of the CDR3: TGCAGTGCTAGTCTAGCGGGAGCCTTTTACGAGCAGTACTTC. The chain is built from TRBV20-1 and TRBJ2-7, with 10 positions matching TRBD2. CDR1 and CDR2 (germline): DFQATT, SNEGSKA (reference sequence). V dropped 3 bases and J dropped 4; count of bases not matched to a gene: 6. The CDR3 consists of 14 residues.

This chain connects TRBV29-1 to TRBJ1-2, with D unresolved. The CDR3 runs 17 residues. Per germline, CDR1 SQVTM and CDR2 ANQGSEA. The V end lost 0 bases, the J end lost 5 bases, and 22 bases lay between the germline ends. CDR3: CSVEDTNEGAVGYGYTF. Here the CDR3 DNA reads TGCAGCGTTGAAGACACAAATGAGGGCGCGGTTGGGTATGGCTACACCTTC.

This chain uses TRBV28 with TRBJ2-1, with 11 nucleotides matching TRBD2. Germline CDR1 is MDHEN and CDR2 is SYDVKM. The CDR3 sequence is 15 residues long. Trimming took 6 bases from V and 8 from J; bases not matched to a gene: 9. This chain's CDR3 is CASRLAGGALYEQFF. For the CDR3, the DNA is TGTGCCAGCAGATTAGCGGGAGGGGCCCTTTATGAGCAGTTCTTC.

This clone was detected only a few times. The V call is TRBV30, the J call TRBJ2-3; no clear D. Germline loops: CDR1 GTSNPN, CDR2 SVGIG (reference sequence). The CDR3 sequence is 15 residues long. Trimming took off 1 base at V and 0 bases at J, with 11 bases between the two ends. DNA of the CDR3: TGTGCCTGGAGTGCAGGATTGCCTAGCACAGATACGCAGTATTTT. Its translation: CAWSAGLPSTDTQYF.

The chain recombines TRBV2 with TRBJ1-1; 9 nucleotides line up with TRBD1. This CDR3 contains 15 residues. The J segment lost 5 bases and the V segment lost 3 bases, leaving 7 bases of the junction unmatched. Germline loops: CDR1 SNHLY, CDR2 FYNNEI. The DNA of the CDR3 is TGTGCCAGCAGTGAGTCCGTGACAGGGGGGACTGAAGCTTTCTTT. Translated, it gives CASSESVTGGTEAFF.

This chain's CDR3 is CASSSSQGGYEQYF. DNA of the CDR3: TGCGCCAGCAGCTCCTCCCAAGGGGGCTACGAGCAGTACTTC. This sequence joins TRBV5-1 and TRBJ2-7; weak D call: TRBD1 (6 bases). In germline, CDR1 is SGHRS, CDR2 YFSETQ. The CDR3 spans 14 residues. V was clipped by 3 bases and J by 3 bases, with 13 bases between them.

Comment on this clone: This sample also contains other DNA sequences that code for the same CDR3. The chain joins TRBV2 to TRBJ2-5, with 9 nucleotides matching TRBD2. Germline CDR1 reads SNHLY; CDR2 reads FYNNEI. The CDR3 length is 14 residues. Germline trimming cut 4 bases from V and 1 base from J; bases unmatched to any gene: 1. CDR3 amino acids: CASSGTSVQETQYF. The CDR3, as DNA: TGTGCCAGCAGTGGGACTAGCGTCCAAGAGACCCAGTACTTC.

This clone has only one observation. The rearrangement joins TRBV6-2 or TRBV6-3 to TRBJ1-1; 9 bases align to TRBD1. V was clipped by 2 bases and J by 2 bases; unmatched bases: 3. CDR3 length: 15 residues. The germline V gene encodes CDR1 MNHEY and CDR2 SVGEGT. DNA for the CDR3: TGTGCCAGCAGTTACCTGGGACAGGGAAACACTGAAGCTTTCTTT. This sequence encodes CASSYLGQGNTEAFF.

The V and J genes are TRBV30 and TRBJ1-1; no reliable D call. The CDR3 is 12 amino acids. Looked up from germline, CDR1 is GTSNPN and CDR2 is SVGIG (reference sequence). Trimming took 3 bases from V and 7 from J, leaving 12 bases between them. For the CDR3, the DNA is TGTGCCTGGAGACTCCTGGGAGGTGAAGCTTTCTTT. Translated, it gives CAWRLLGGEAFF.

The chain employs TRBV2 and TRBJ1-1, with TRBD1 identical over 8 bases. In germline, CDR1 is SNHLY, CDR2 FYNNEI. The CDR3 covers 14 residues. V trimming: 9 bases; J trimming: 4 bases; junction bases outside the gene matches: 10. As DNA, the CDR3 is TGTGCCAGTACGCCGGACAGGGAGGGCACTGAAGCTTTCTTT. This gives the protein CASTPDREGTEAFF.

The V gene is TRBV9, the J gene TRBJ2-3; D ambiguous. The germline CDR1 and CDR2 sequences are SGDLS and YYNGEE. V gave up 3 bases and J gave up 5 bases, with 7 bases separating them. The CDR3 runs to 12 residues. CDR3: CASSAIVDTQYF. The CDR3 region has the DNA TGTGCCAGCAGCGCCATAGTAGATACGCAGTATTTT. Complete variable domain (other parts from reference TRBV9 and TRBJ2-3): DSGVTQTPKHLITATGQRVTLRCSPRSGDLSVYWYQQSLDQGLQFLIQYYNGEERAKGNILERFSAQQFPDLHSELNLSSLELGDSALYFCASSAIVDTQYFGPGTRLTVL.